This T cell receptor (beta chain) was profiled in a study of Ad26.COV2.S vaccination and SARS-CoV-2 variants. In the study overall: In the study, Ad26.COV2.S was injected intramuscularly once, or twice 56 days apart.

As for treatment: about 20 received Ad26.COV2.S at low or high dose, single or two shots; several received placebo; per-sample allocation not given. Sampling was performed 63 days after the first vaccine or placebo injection. Donation came from an adult in Boston who was aged 18-55 years. The vaccine delivered Wuhan-strain SARS-CoV-2 spike through an Ad26 vector. The CDR3 has 14 amino acids. CDR1 is SGDLS, CDR2 YYNGEE, per germline. V lost 0 bases to trimming and J lost 1 base, with 7 bases between them. Method: immunoSEQ multiplex PCR; TCRdb's copy keeps in-frame clones and lacks some. The sample lists over 450,000 clones; roughly nine tenths were seen once.

The material was peripheral blood, obtained in a trial of Ad26.COV2.S vaccine versus placebo. This TCR was sampled from a person between 18 and 65 years old who received the Ad26.COV2.S COVID-19 vaccine or a placebo. The chain carries TRBV9 and TRBJ1-2, with D uncertain. Here the CDR3 reads CASSVVPGNYGYTF. In DNA, the CDR3 is TGTGCCAGCAGCGTAGTACCCGGTAACTATGGCTACACCTTC.